Listed here are 23 T cell receptor beta chains from one sample, sequenced in a study of cytomegalovirus exposure and HLA in healthy donors. In the PCR, 60 Vbeta and 13 Jbeta primers were used. Assay used: immunoSEQ multiplex PCR; TCRdb lists only in-frame clones, some missing. The listing contains under 50,000 clones. The sample was PBMCs. The receptors come from a male donor in good health and CMV-seronegative.

This sequence joins TRBV5-4 and TRBJ2-1; 11 nucleotides line up with TRBD2. The CDR3 extends over 17 amino acids. Trimming removed 4 bases from V and 4 bases from J; junction bases left unmatched: 10. CDR1 is SGHNT, CDR2 YYREEE, per germline (reference sequence). As DNA, the CDR3 is TGTGCCAGCAGCCCTGGGGCTAGCGGGGGGAAGTACAATGAGCAGTTCTTC. Residues: CASSPGASGGKYNEQFF.

V gene TRBV7-9 combines with J gene TRBJ2-3; the D is unclear. The CDR3 length is 17 residues. Trimming left V 5 bases short and J 3 bases short, with 21 bases between. Per germline, CDR1 SEHNR and CDR2 FQNEAQ (reference sequence). The CDR3 DNA is TGTGCCAGCAGCCGACCCGGGTCTCTTGGTAGGACAGATACGCAGTATTTT. It translates to CASSRPGSLGRTDTQYF. The variable domain in full, completed from reference TRBV7-9 and TRBJ2-3, reads DTGVSQNPRHKITKRGQNVTFRCDPISEHNRLYWYRQTLGQGPEFLTYFQNEAQLEKSRLLSDRFSAERPKGSFSTLEIQRTEQGDSAMYLCASSRPGSLGRTDTQYFGPGTRLTVL.

The CDR3 region has the DNA TGTGCCAGTGGCCCCACCTACGAGCAGTACTTC. Its protein product is CASGPTYEQYF. This rearrangement joins TRBV19 to TRBJ2-7, with no clear D. V lost 8 bases, J lost 2 bases, and 7 bases lay in between. Germline V gene lookup returns CDR1 LNHDA and CDR2 SQIVND (reference sequence). This CDR3 is 11 amino acids long.

The genes are TRBV7-9 and TRBJ2-7, with TRBD1 matching 10 bases. V lost 5 bases and J lost 5; bases outside the gene matches: 6. Germline assignment: CDR1 SEHNR and CDR2 FQNEAQ (reference sequence). CDR3 length: 14 residues. CDR3 DNA sequence: TGTGCCAGCAGCCGGGACAGGGGTTCCGACGAGCAGTACTTC. It specifies CASSRDRGSDEQYF.

The V gene is TRBV5-1, the J gene TRBJ2-1; tentatively, D is TRBD2 (6 bases). Per germline, CDR1 SGHRS and CDR2 YFSETQ. V lost 4 bases, J lost 2 bases, and 16 bases lay in between. The CDR3 is 16 residues long. CDR3 DNA: TGCGCCAGCAGCGGGGGACTGGAACGTCCCTACAATGAGCAGTTCTTC. It encodes CASSGGLERPYNEQFF.

The rearrangement links TRBV10-3 to TRBJ1-2, with a weak D call TRBD1 (5 bases). CDR1 and CDR2 from the germline V gene are ENHRY and SYGVKD. The V and J ends lost 3 bases and 0 bases respectively, with 17 bases between them. CDR3 length: 17 amino acids. This CDR3 reads CAISDPREAGANYGYTF. CDR3 nucleotide sequence: TGTGCCATCAGTGACCCCAGGGAAGCGGGAGCTAACTATGGCTACACCTTC.

This sequence joins TRBV5-1 and TRBJ2-5, with 10 bases identical to TRBD1. Germline CDR1 SGHRS, CDR2 YFSETQ. The length of the CDR3 is 16 residues. V lost 0 bases, J lost 5 bases, and 7 bases stayed unmatched. CDR3 DNA sequence: TGCGCCAGCAGCTTGGGACCTGGACAGGGGGGGGAGACCCAGTACTTC. It is translated as CASSLGPGQGGETQYF.

The rearrangement uses TRBV7-9 and TRBJ1-2, with D tentatively TRBD1 (5 bases). The V and J ends lost 1 base and 3 bases respectively, with 15 bases between them. Germline CDR1 is SEHNR and CDR2 is FQNEAQ (reference sequence). This CDR3 has 16 amino acids. The CDR3 sequence: CASSLGRGGPDYGYTF. The CDR3 DNA follows: TGTGCCAGCAGCTTAGGTCGCGGGGGTCCAGACTATGGCTACACCTTC.

CDR3 protein: CASSLISQETQYF. The CDR3 coding sequence is TGCGCCAGCAGCTTGATTAGTCAAGAGACCCAGTACTTC. The V call is TRBV5-1, the J call TRBJ2-5, with D uncertain. The V gene's germline CDR1 is SGHRS and CDR2 YFSETQ. This CDR3 is built from 13 residues. V lost 1 base and J 2 bases, leaving 6 bases between the germline ends.

The chain joins TRBV7-9 to TRBJ2-1; TRBD2 agrees at 9 bases. J was trimmed by 6 bases and V by 5 bases; bases with no gene match: 8. The CDR3 has 15 residues. The V gene's germline CDR1 is SEHNR and CDR2 FQNEAQ (reference sequence). Written as DNA, the CDR3 is TGTGCCAGCAGCCCCGAGCTAGCGGGGCGCAATGAGCAGTTCTTC. It encodes CASSPELAGRNEQFF. Filled out from reference TRBV7-9 and TRBJ2-1, the complete variable domain reads DTGVSQNPRHKITKRGQNVTFRCDPISEHNRLYWYRQTLGQGPEFLTYFQNEAQLEKSRLLSDRFSAERPKGSFSTLEIQRTEQGDSAMYLCASSPELAGRNEQFFGPGTRLTVL.

V and J are TRBV28 and TRBJ2-7, with D possibly TRBD2 on 6 matching bases. Trimming took 6 bases from V and 0 from J, leaving 15 bases between them. CDR1 and CDR2 (germline): MDHEN, SYDVKM. The CDR3 is 15 amino acids. The CDR3 bases are TGTGCCAGCAGCTCCCCCGCGGAGGGCTCCTACGAGCAGTACTTC. Its translation is CASSSPAEGSYEQYF.

The chain joins TRBV18 to TRBJ1-1, with TRBD1 as a possible D gene (6 bases). Germline V CDR1 and CDR2: KGHSH, LQKENI. This CDR3 comprises 15 residues. The germline V and J ends were trimmed by 3 bases and 3 bases, with 14 bases remaining between them. In nucleotides, the CDR3 is TGTGCCAGCTCACCGTCGGGGGGCGGGTACACTGAAGCTTTCTTT. This encodes CASSPSGGGYTEAFF.

This chain uses TRBV5-1 with TRBJ1-1; tentative D call: TRBD1 (5 bases). The length of the CDR3 is 14 residues. Trimming stripped 4 bases from V and 3 bases from J, with 13 bases between. The germline V gene encodes CDR1 SGHRS and CDR2 YFSETQ. The CDR3 DNA sequence: TGCGCCAGCAGCGCAAGGGGCCTCGACACTGAAGCTTTCTTT. Translating it yields CASSARGLDTEAFF. The full variable domain, with the rest looked up from reference TRBV5-1 and TRBJ1-1, is KAGVTQTPRYLIKTRGQQVTLSCSPISGHRSVSWYQQTPGQGLQFLFEYFSETQRNKGNFPGRFSGRQFSNSRSEMNVSTLELGDSALYLCASSARGLDTEAFFGQGTRLTVV.

The chain recombines TRBV19 with TRBJ2-3; D is possibly TRBD2 (5 bases). Germline CDR1 is LNHDA and CDR2 is SQIVND (reference sequence). Trimming cost V 3 bases and J 0 bases, with 10 bases left between them. The CDR3 has 15 amino acids. The CDR3, as DNA: TGTGCCAGTAGTATGAATAGCGTTAGCACAGATACGCAGTATTTT. Protein sequence: CASSMNSVSTDTQYF.

The chain carries TRBV5-4 and TRBJ2-7; 9 nucleotides agree with TRBD1. The CDR3 contains 15 residues. Trimming at V came to 5 bases and at J to 3 bases, leaving 9 bases not matched to a gene. Germline V gene sequence: CDR1 SGHNT, CDR2 YYREEE (reference sequence). In nucleotides, the CDR3 is TGTGCCAGCAGTACCAACGCGGACAGGGGCTACGAGCAGTACTTC. It specifies CASSTNADRGYEQYF.

The genes are TRBV7-8 and TRBJ1-3; unclear D gene. The CDR3 consists of 15 residues. Trimming took 3 bases from V and 0 from J, leaving 9 bases between them. The germline CDR1 and CDR2 sequences are SGHVS and FQNEAQ. The CDR3 bases are TGTGCCAGCAGCTTCTCAGAATCCTCTGGAAACACCATATATTTT. Protein: CASSFSESSGNTIYF.

The CDR3 protein is CASSQTGASNTEAFF. The CDR3 region has the DNA TGTGCCAGCAGTCAAACAGGGGCCTCGAACACTGAAGCTTTCTTT. The J gene is TRBJ1-1, the V gene TRBV28; 7 bases align to TRBD1. J gave up 1 base and V 5 bases, and 7 bases lay outside the gene matches. The CDR3 is 15 amino acids. The germline V gene has CDR1 MDHEN and CDR2 SYDVKM.

The chain recombines TRBV7-3 with TRBJ2-1; 8 nucleotides match TRBD2. There are 15 residues in the CDR3. V dropped 5 bases and J dropped 6; count of bases not matched to a gene: 9. Germline values: CDR1 SGHTA, CDR2 FQGTGA. The CDR3 nucleotides are TGTGCCAGCAGCCCGCCGGGACTAGGGACCAATGAGCAGTTCTTC. Protein: CASSPPGLGTNEQFF. Based on the CDR3 plus reference TRBV7-3 and TRBJ2-1, the full variable domain is GAGVSQTPSNKVTEKGKYVELRCDPISGHTALYWYRQSLGQGPEFLIYFQGTGAADDSGLPNDRFFAVRPEGSVSTLKIQRTERGDSAVYLCASSPPGLGTNEQFFGPGTRLTVL.

The J gene is TRBJ1-4, the V gene TRBV5-1; 9 bases align to TRBD1. The CDR3 extends over 16 amino acids. CDR1 is SGHRS and CDR2 is YFSETQ in the germline V gene. Trimming removed 3 bases from V and 5 bases from J; junction bases left unmatched: 8. The CDR3 loop is CASSSNSGTGNEKLFF. The CDR3 DNA is TGCGCCAGCAGCTCAAACTCCGGGACAGGGAATGAAAAACTGTTTTTT.

This rearrangement joins TRBV5-8 to TRBJ1-4, with 9 bases fitting TRBD1. The CDR3 consists of 16 residues. Per the germline V gene, CDR1 is SGHTS and CDR2 is YDEGEE. Germline trimming cut 0 bases from V and 5 bases from J; bases unmatched to any gene: 5. CDR3 in amino acids: CASSLGLGTGNEKLFF. CDR3 coding DNA: TGTGCCAGCAGCTTGGGCCTTGGGACAGGGAATGAAAAACTGTTTTTT.

The genes are TRBV5-6 and TRBJ1-4; 8 bases fit TRBD1. The trim removed 0 bases at V and 8 bases at J, leaving 9 bases unmatched. This CDR3 has 16 amino acids. Looked up from germline, CDR1 is SGHDT and CDR2 is YYEEEE. The CDR3 sequence: CASSLGTGTGREKLFF. The CDR3 coding sequence is TGTGCCAGCAGCTTGGGGACCGGGACAGGACGAGAAAAACTGTTTTTT.

This chain links TRBV28 with TRBJ2-1, with a weak D call TRBD1 (6 bases). This CDR3 comprises 16 residues. Trimming took off 8 bases at V and 4 bases at J, with 21 bases between the two ends. The germline V gene encodes CDR1 MDHEN and CDR2 SYDVKM. Here the CDR3 DNA reads TGTGCCAGCTTGGAAACCTCGGACAGAATTTACAATGAGCAGTTCTTC. Amino acids: CASLETSDRIYNEQFF.

The chain combines TRBV19 with TRBJ1-5; perhaps TRBD1 as D (5 bases). CDR3 length equals 17 residues. Germline V gene data show CDR1 as LNHDA and CDR2 as SQIVND (reference sequence). Trimming shortened V by 0 bases and J by 3 bases, and 15 bases separated the two germline ends. The CDR3: CASSIDPPDRFNQPQHF. The CDR3 DNA is TGTGCCAGTAGTATAGATCCTCCCGACAGATTCAATCAGCCCCAGCATTTT.